Each of the 27 T cell receptor beta chains below was sequenced from the same sample in a study of blood T cell repertoires in COVID-19 (dated by TCRdb to 2020 to 2022). Libraries were prepared through the immunoSEQ multiplex PCR assay. In its TCRdb copy, this immuneACCESS table keeps in-frame sequences only and misses some clones. Where compared with another copy, unresolved V genes explain less than half of these, and the others have no known cause. This sample is represented by around 300,000 clones; approximately 83% of them were singletons. Approximately 11% of the sample is in the top ten clones. Sequenced sample: peripheral blood. The receptors here all came from a woman in her 70s with acute or convalescent COVID-19.

This clone has only a few counts. The chain employs TRBV7-9 and TRBJ1-2; TRBD1 might be the D (5 bases). The CDR3 loop spans 15 amino acids. Trimming removed 1 base from V and 5 bases from J, with 14 bases in between. Germline V gene lookup returns CDR1 SEHNR and CDR2 FQNEAQ (reference sequence). The DNA for the CDR3 is TGTGCCAGCAGCTTAGAGTGGGCAGGGAGGTATGGCTACACCTTC. The encoded protein is CASSLEWAGRYGYTF. Complete variable domain (other parts from reference TRBV7-9 and TRBJ1-2): DTGVSQNPRHKITKRGQNVTFRCDPISEHNRLYWYRQTLGQGPEFLTYFQNEAQLEKSRLLSDRFSAERPKGSFSTLEIQRTEQGDSAMYLCASSLEWAGRYGYTFGSGTRLTVV.

V is TRBV30 and J is TRBJ2-2, with D hard to call. CDR1 GTSNPN and CDR2 SVGIG come from the germline V gene (reference sequence). The CDR3 runs 15 residues. The germline V and J ends were trimmed by 4 bases and 4 bases, with 16 bases remaining between them. Here the CDR3 reads CAWKAPGLSTGELFF. The DNA of the CDR3 is TGTGCCTGGAAAGCGCCCGGTCTTTCCACCGGGGAGCTGTTTTTT. The variable domain in full, completed from reference TRBV30 and TRBJ2-2, reads SQTIHQWPATLVQPVGSPLSLECTVEGTSNPNLYWYRQAAGRGLQLLFYSVGIGQISSEVPQNLSASRPQDRQFILSSKKLLLSDSGFYLCAWKAPGLSTGELFFGEGSRLTVL.

This clone showed up just a few times. This chain joins TRBV7-9 and TRBJ1-4, with 9 nucleotides matching TRBD1. Germline-derived CDR1 and CDR2 are SEHNR and FQNEAQ (reference sequence). The CDR3 consists of 15 residues. Trimming removed 8 bases from V and 2 bases from J; junction bases left unmatched: 6. The DNA for the CDR3 is TGTGCCAGCGTCCCCGGGACAGGGACTAATGAAAAACTGTTTTTT. It yields the protein CASVPGTGTNEKLFF. The whole variable domain, filled in from reference TRBV7-9 and TRBJ1-4, reads DTGVSQNPRHKITKRGQNVTFRCDPISEHNRLYWYRQTLGQGPEFLTYFQNEAQLEKSRLLSDRFSAERPKGSFSTLEIQRTEQGDSAMYLCASVPGTGTNEKLFFGSGTQLSVL.

This clone has only one observation. The J gene is TRBJ2-1, the V gene TRBV5-4; 9 bases match TRBD1. This CDR3 region has 15 residues. Trimming at V came to 2 bases and at J to 7 bases, leaving 7 bases not matched to a gene. From germline, CDR1 is SGHNT and CDR2 YYREEE (reference sequence). The CDR3 reads CASSFRDRVRNEQFF. The CDR3 nucleotides are TGTGCCAGCAGCTTCCGGGACAGGGTGAGAAATGAGCAGTTCTTC.

V usage is TRBV5-1 and J usage is TRBJ2-5; TRBD1 matches 10 bases. Losses at the gene ends were 4 bases for V and 5 bases for J; bases not matched to a gene: 11. This CDR3 contains 16 residues. Germline values: CDR1 SGHRS, CDR2 YFSETQ. DNA for the CDR3: TGCGCCAGCAGCGCGCGCGGGACAGGGGCGGGGGAGACCCAGTACTTC. This codes for CASSARGTGAGETQYF. The variable domain in full, completed from reference TRBV5-1 and TRBJ2-5, reads KAGVTQTPRYLIKTRGQQVTLSCSPISGHRSVSWYQQTPGQGLQFLFEYFSETQRNKGNFPGRFSGRQFSNSRSEMNVSTLELGDSALYLCASSARGTGAGETQYFGPGTRLLVL.

The chain recombines TRBV10-1 with TRBJ2-3; D is perhaps TRBD1 (7 bases). The V end lost 2 bases, the J end lost 7 bases, and 13 bases lay between the germline ends. The CDR3 extends over 14 amino acids. Germline values: CDR1 WNHNN, CDR2 SYGVQD (reference sequence). The CDR3 coding sequence is TGCGCCAGCAGTGAGGACAGGGCGGGGAATACGCAGTATTTT. This encodes CASSEDRAGNTQYF.

This clone came up a few times. This chain links TRBV7-8 with TRBJ2-1, with 10 bases matching TRBD1. V lost 10 bases to trimming and J lost 8 bases; unmatched junction nucleotides: 14. The CDR3 loop spans 15 amino acids. CDR1 is SGHVS, CDR2 FQNEAQ, per germline. The chain's CDR3 is CATTSYRDRGHEQFF. In DNA, the CDR3 is TGTGCCACTACTAGTTACCGGGACAGGGGACATGAGCAGTTCTTC.

V usage is TRBV7-9 and J usage is TRBJ2-7, with 9 bases fitting TRBD1. Per the germline V gene, CDR1 is SEHNR and CDR2 is FQNEAQ (reference sequence). The CDR3 runs to 14 residues. V was pared by 4 bases and J by 3 bases, with 4 bases of the junction left unmatched. The chain's CDR3 is CASSSGQGNYEQYF. The CDR3 nucleotides read TGTGCCAGCAGCTCGGGACAGGGAAACTACGAGCAGTACTTC.

The chain uses TRBV7-9 and TRBJ2-3; TRBD2 aligns across 15 bases. This CDR3 region has 16 residues. Germline CDR1 reads SEHNR; CDR2 reads FQNEAQ (reference sequence). J gave up 0 bases and V 7 bases, and 2 bases lay outside the gene matches. The CDR3 region has the DNA TGTGCCAGCACGGGGACTAGCGGGGGGAGCACAGATACGCAGTATTTT. Amino acids: CASTGTSGGSTDTQYF. The full variable domain, in which reference TRBV7-9 and TRBJ2-3 provide the parts outside the CDR3, is DTGVSQNPRHKITKRGQNVTFRCDPISEHNRLYWYRQTLGQGPEFLTYFQNEAQLEKSRLLSDRFSAERPKGSFSTLEIQRTEQGDSAMYLCASTGTSGGSTDTQYFGPGTRLTVL.

V and J are TRBV5-6 and TRBJ2-7; TRBD2 might be the D (6 bases). CDR3 length: 13 amino acids. CDR1 and CDR2 from the germline V gene are SGHDT and YYEEEE. V lost 0 bases and J 5 bases, leaving 9 bases between the germline ends. CDR3 DNA: TGTGCCAGCAGCTTGGGGCCGGGGGACGAGCAGTACTTC. Protein product: CASSLGPGDEQYF. The full variable domain, its missing parts supplied by reference TRBV5-6 and TRBJ2-7, is DAGVTQSPTHLIKTRGQQVTLRCSPKSGHDTVSWYQQALGQGPQFIFQYYEEEERQRGNFPDRFSGHQFPNYSSELNVNALLLGDSALYLCASSLGPGDEQYFGPGTRLTVT.

The chain links TRBV6-5 to TRBJ2-7, with no clear D. The CDR3 has 12 amino acids. V lost 5 bases and J 2 bases, leaving 7 bases between the germline ends. Germline assignment: CDR1 MNHEY and CDR2 SVGAGI. As DNA, the CDR3 is TGTGCCAGCAGTCGCGGAGCCTACGAGCAGTACTTC. It is translated as CASSRGAYEQYF.

This chain joins TRBV29-1 and TRBJ1-2, with D hard to call. There are 11 residues in the CDR3. Trimming removed 3 bases at V and 2 bases at J, with 4 bases between. CDR1 SQVTM and CDR2 ANQGSEA come from the germline V gene. The CDR3 DNA is TGCAGCGTTGACTTGAACTATGGCTACACCTTC. This codes for CSVDLNYGYTF.

The chain employs TRBV5-1 and TRBJ1-1; D unresolved. Per the germline V gene, CDR1 is SGHRS and CDR2 is YFSETQ. This CDR3 region has 13 residues. Trimming took off 0 bases at V and 4 bases at J, with 7 bases between the two ends. The CDR3 loop is CASSLGGITEAFF. The CDR3 DNA sequence: TGCGCCAGCAGCTTGGGAGGGATCACTGAAGCTTTCTTT.

V gene TRBV27 combines with J gene TRBJ1-1; the D gene is possibly TRBD1 (5 bases). The CDR3 sequence is 17 residues long. Looked up from germline, CDR1 is MNHEY and CDR2 is SMNVEV (reference sequence). Trimming left V 2 bases short and J 4 bases short, with 20 bases between. The CDR3 region has the DNA TGTGCCAGCAGTTTAAAGGGGTCAGGAACCCTACCCACTGAAGCTTTCTTT. Residues: CASSLKGSGTLPTEAFF.

This sequence joins TRBV9 and TRBJ2-3, with TRBD1 identical over 7 bases. This CDR3 comprises 13 residues. Trimming took 7 bases from V and 1 from J; bases not matched to a gene: 3. Germline lookup yields CDR1 SGDLS and CDR2 YYNGEE. In DNA, the CDR3 is TGTGCCAGCGGAGACAGGGGCACAGATACGCAGTATTTT. Translation: CASGDRGTDTQYF.

This clone was recorded only once. The gene calls are TRBV29-1 and TRBJ2-1; 7 nucleotides line up with TRBD1. V trimming: 6 bases; J trimming: 2 bases; junction bases outside the gene matches: 13. In germline, CDR1 is SQVTM, CDR2 ANQGSEA. This CDR3 spans 16 amino acids. In nucleotides, the CDR3 is TGCAGCGTGAAGACAGGGCAAGATTCTACCTACAATGAGCAGTTCTTC. This sequence encodes CSVKTGQDSTYNEQFF.

V and J are TRBV2 and TRBJ2-3; D call uncertain. This CDR3 comprises 13 residues. V gave up 6 bases and J gave up 4 bases, with 11 bases separating them. From germline, CDR1 is SNHLY and CDR2 FYNNEI. CDR3: CASSYSPSDTQYF. CDR3 nucleotide sequence: TGTGCCAGCAGCTACTCGCCTTCAGATACGCAGTATTTT.

This clone was counted once. This chain connects TRBV9 to TRBJ1-1; weak D call: TRBD1 (5 bases). The CDR3 contains 13 residues. The V gene lost 4 bases and the J gene lost 8 bases, with 15 bases spanning the gap. Germline values: CDR1 SGDLS, CDR2 YYNGEE. As DNA, the CDR3 is TGTGCCAGCAGCACACATTGGCAGGGCGAAGCTTTCTTT. This gives the protein CASSTHWQGEAFF.

The chain joins TRBV10-3 to TRBJ2-5; 8 bases align to TRBD1. The junction had 1 base not matched to a gene; V was cut back by 6 bases and J by 1 base. Germline values: CDR1 ENHRY, CDR2 SYGVKD. This CDR3 has 13 residues. The CDR3: CAIRTGGQETQYF. In nucleotides, the CDR3 is TGTGCCATCAGAACAGGGGGCCAAGAGACCCAGTACTTC.

The genes are TRBV9 and TRBJ2-3; TRBD2 agrees at 8 bases. The V gene's germline CDR1 is SGDLS and CDR2 YYNGEE. The CDR3 is 17 amino acids. V shed 4 bases, J shed 8 bases, and the junction held 18 bases outside the gene matches. The CDR3 DNA sequence: TGTGCCAGCAGCCCCTTAGGCGGCGGGGGGACCGCGGGTACGCAGTATTTT. As protein: CASSPLGGGGTAGTQYF.

This clone was seen a single time. For the CDR3, the DNA is TGTGCCAGCAAAGCGGAAAAGTACAATGAGCAGTTCTTC. It codes for CASKAEKYNEQFF. The chain employs TRBV2 and TRBJ2-1; a weak D match, TRBD2 (5 bases). Germline V lookup: CDR1 SNHLY, CDR2 FYNNEI. V was pared by 7 bases and J by 4 bases, with 11 bases between. The CDR3 loop spans 13 amino acids.

The rearrangement joins TRBV11-2 to TRBJ2-1; 8 bases agree with TRBD2. The CDR3 consists of 16 residues. V gave up 0 bases and J gave up 5 bases; unmatched junction bases: 6. The germline V gene has CDR1 SGHAT and CDR2 FQNNGV. CDR3 in DNA: TGTGCCAGCAGCTTAGATCGGGGGGGCCTCCACAATGAGCAGTTCTTC. Protein product: CASSLDRGGLHNEQFF.

This clone was counted a few times. The chain carries TRBV5-1 and TRBJ1-1; no clear D gene. This CDR3 contains 14 residues. Germline V gene lookup returns CDR1 SGHRS and CDR2 YFSETQ. V was clipped by 0 bases and J by 7 bases, with 13 bases between them. The CDR3 coding sequence is TGCGCCAGCAGCTTGGCCGGGAAGGCCGATGAAGCTTTCTTT. This sequence encodes CASSLAGKADEAFF.

This clone came up a few times. The chain couples TRBV5-6 to TRBJ2-7; maybe TRBD1 (6 bases). With 2 bases removed from V and 3 bases from J, the gap between germline ends came to 9 bases. The CDR3 has 13 residues. The germline V gene encodes CDR1 SGHDT and CDR2 YYEEEE. The CDR3 DNA reads as TGTGCCAGCAGCTTAAAAGGGGGCTACGAGCAGTACTTC. Translating it yields CASSLKGGYEQYF.

The chain joins TRBV6-5 to TRBJ1-5; possible D gene TRBD1, 6 bases. Germline V gene lookup returns CDR1 MNHEY and CDR2 SVGAGI. V was pared by 2 bases and J by 6 bases, with 11 bases between. This CDR3 is 14 amino acids long. The CDR3 is CASSYGGPGQPQHF. As DNA, the CDR3 is TGTGCCAGCAGTTACGGGGGCCCAGGTCAGCCCCAGCATTTT.

The CDR3 region is CASESWGGAGNQPQHF. CDR3 coding DNA: TGTGCCAGTGAATCGTGGGGGGGCGCGGGCAATCAGCCCCAGCATTTT. The chain couples TRBV19 to TRBJ1-5; a weak D match, TRBD1 (6 bases). Deletions cut 8 bases from V and 2 bases from J, with 19 bases between. There are 16 residues in the CDR3. Germline-derived CDR1 and CDR2 are LNHDA and SQIVND (reference sequence).

Only a few counts were recorded for this clone. The chain links TRBV7-9 to TRBJ2-6; 10 bases match TRBD1. Germline V CDR1 and CDR2: SEHNR, FQNEAQ (reference sequence). The junction had 6 bases not matched to a gene; V was cut back by 4 bases and J by 0 bases. The CDR3 is 18 amino acids. The CDR3 region has the DNA TGTGCCAGCAGCTCTGACGACAGGGGGCTCTCTGGGGCCAACGTCCTGACTTTC. The encoded protein is CASSSDDRGLSGANVLTF.